This TCR beta chain was observed in a study of T-cell reconstitution after alpha-beta-depleted transplantation in children. General study findings and limits: From newly produced T cells came most of the T-cell counts and diversity one year after transplant. It was reported that alpha-beta T cells came from several hundred expanded graft clones (about two months after transplant).

A library of TCRbeta sequences, prepared with unique molecular identifiers, was generated. One entry per CDR3 protein, called by TCRdb with MiXCR from the PCR reads. The sample holds about 980,000 distinct CDR3 sequences, 25% to 35% seen once. CDR3 length: 15 amino acids. Germline loops: CDR1 DFQATT, CDR2 SNEGSKA (reference sequence). V shed 3 bases and J 5 bases; nucleotides not matched to a gene: 5. Concerning this clonotype: Its antigen remains unidentified.

The chain employs TRBV20-1 and TRBJ2-1; 12 bases are shared with TRBD2. This specimen consisted of PBMCs, mostly from graft donor cells, obtained 360 days after TCRalphabeta/CD19-depleted stem cell transplant. The receptor was derived from a boy under two years old who had a stem cell transplant for SCID, so the T cells may come from the graft donor. This CDR3 is CSASGGLAGHNEQFF. The CDR3 DNA follows: TGCAGTGCTAGTGGAGGACTAGCGGGGCACAATGAGCAGTTCTTC.